Shown below are 2 T cell receptor beta chains from a single sample sequenced in a study of T cells after yellow fever vaccination. In TCRdb, the 5' RACE reads were re-called with MiXCR into one record per CDR3 protein. The profile shows 12,000 or so distinct CDR3 sequences, under 6.5% of them singletons. Sequenced material: PBMCs, either bulk or a sorted T-cell subset (CD4+, CD8+, memory, or dextramer-sorted; not recorded which), taken on the day of the yellow fever booster vaccination. The source of these receptors is a man aged 25 to 40 who received the YFV17D yellow fever vaccine.

This clonotype is medium-sized. The rearrangement joins TRBV5-1 to TRBJ2-3; 10 bases agree with TRBD2. There are 16 residues in the CDR3. V shed 3 bases, J shed 1 base, and the junction held 5 bases outside the gene matches. Germline V gives CDR1 SGHRS, CDR2 YFSETQ. In DNA, the CDR3 is TGCGCCAGCAGCTCCGCCGGGACTAGCGGCACAGATACGCAGTATTTT. Its protein is CASSSAGTSGTDTQYF.

This clonotype was observed at least ten times. This chain links TRBV20-1 with TRBJ2-3; 12 bases map to TRBD2. The CDR3 runs 17 residues. Germline trimming cut 1 base from V and 0 bases from J; bases unmatched to any gene: 5. Germline loops: CDR1 DFQATT, CDR2 SNEGSKA (reference sequence). CDR3 region: CSARGTSGRISTDTQYF. The CDR3 DNA is TGCAGTGCTAGAGGAACTAGCGGGAGGATAAGCACAGATACGCAGTATTTT.